Reported below is one TCR beta chain. The antigen remains undetermined. The data are from a study of vaccination effects on CD4 cells after COVID-19. Study details: Following the second dose by a median of 72 days, the post-vaccine samples were obtained.

Germline CDR1 and CDR2: ENHRY and SYGVKD. V was shortened by 4 bases and J by 6 bases, with 10 bases between the two germline ends. This CDR3 comprises 13 residues. The table came from immunoSEQ multiplex PCR; TCRdb's copy has only in-frame clones and leaves some out. The data contain tens of thousands of clones, more than 75% of them seen just once; the ten biggest clones take up 1.5%. Pools of viral peptides were used by the ViraFEST assay to expand antigen-specific CD4+ T cells ahead of sequencing. Investigators separated out CD4+ T cells once about 10 days of culture had passed. Each participant received a vaccine that was either BNT162b2 or mRNA-1273, given as two doses. Half-medium replacement with IL-2 medium occurred on days 3 and 7.

The clonotype comes from a human donor who received a COVID-19 vaccine. Some clones in this sample may be carry-over from other donors' samples. This specimen consisted of CD4+ T cells from PBMCs cultured with HCoV-NL63 spike peptides, obtained after COVID-19 vaccination. The rearrangement joins TRBV10-3 to TRBJ1-5; no firm D call. CDR3 sequence (DNA): TGTGCCATCAGTGTCGGGTCCGCTCAGCCCCAGCATTTT. Translated: CAISVGSAQPQHF.